The 26 T cell receptor beta chains below were found in one sample sequenced in a study of post-analysis software for immune sequencing data. Researchers reported that TCR beta cDNA libraries carried unique molecular identifiers. TCRdb fed the PCR reads into MiXCR, producing one record per CDR3 protein. The sample contains 150,000 or so distinct CDR3 sequences, roughly 34% of which appear only once. Sequenced material: blood, taken after autologous hematopoietic stem cell transplantation. Receptors originate from a girl aged 10-17 years with multiple sclerosis.

For this clonotype: This may arise from a read error, as a much more abundant clone is one base away. Here the CDR3 DNA reads TGTGCCAGCAGAATCGGAGGGCTAAACTACAATGAGCAGTTCTTC. Protein: CASRIGGLNYNEQFF. V is TRBV12-3 or TRBV12-4 and J is TRBJ2-1; possibly TRBD2 for D (6 bases). V gave up 6 bases and J gave up 3 bases, with 15 bases separating them. This CDR3 has 15 amino acids.

This chain connects TRBV6-5 to TRBJ1-1; 9 bases map to TRBD1. The CDR3 spans 16 residues. Trimming at V came to 2 bases and at J to 5 bases, leaving 9 bases not matched to a gene. Germline assignment: CDR1 MNHEY and CDR2 SVGAGI. CDR3 loop: CASSYEGTGSQTEAFF. As DNA, the CDR3 is TGTGCCAGCAGTTACGAGGGGACAGGGTCCCAAACTGAAGCTTTCTTT.

This clonotype was observed a few times. This chain links TRBV18 with TRBJ2-7, with D perhaps matching TRBD1 or TRBD2 (5 bases each). The germline V gene has CDR1 KGHSH and CDR2 LQKENI. The CDR3 has 17 residues. The ends were cut back, 1 base at V and 5 bases at J, with 21 bases in the middle. CDR3 region: CASSPRDGPDSTDEQYF. CDR3 coding DNA: TGTGCCAGCTCACCACGGGACGGTCCCGACTCGACGGACGAGCAGTACTTC.

Many counts were recorded for this clonotype. The chain carries TRBV5-1 and TRBJ2-1, with 12 bases matching TRBD2. CDR3 length equals 17 residues. The germline gives CDR1 SGHRS, CDR2 YFSETQ. The ends lost 0 bases at V and 7 bases at J; junction bases unmatched: 8. CDR3 coding DNA: TGCGCCAGCAGCTTGGGTCCGGGACTAGCGGGCCTAAATGAGCAGTTCTTC. It yields the protein CASSLGPGLAGLNEQFF.

The chain links TRBV5-1 to TRBJ2-7, with 9 bases fitting TRBD2. Germline V lookup: CDR1 SGHRS, CDR2 YFSETQ. The trim removed 0 bases at V and 3 bases at J, leaving 16 bases unmatched. The CDR3 runs 19 residues. This CDR3 reads CASSLAYSGRWIWGYEQYF. CDR3 DNA sequence: TGCGCCAGCAGCTTGGCCTATAGCGGGAGATGGATTTGGGGCTACGAGCAGTACTTC. Filled out from reference TRBV5-1 and TRBJ2-7, the complete variable domain reads KAGVTQTPRYLIKTRGQQVTLSCSPISGHRSVSWYQQTPGQGLQFLFEYFSETQRNKGNFPGRFSGRQFSNSRSEMNVSTLELGDSALYLCASSLAYSGRWIWGYEQYFGPGTRLTVT.

The V gene is TRBV20-1, the J gene TRBJ1-4; D gene uncertain. The V gene lost 6 bases and the J gene lost 0 bases, with 5 bases spanning the gap. The CDR3 is 12 amino acids. CDR1 is DFQATT, CDR2 SNEGSKA, per germline (reference sequence). This chain's CDR3 is CSAPATNEKLFF. In DNA form, the CDR3 reads TGCAGTGCCCCAGCAACTAATGAAAAACTGTTTTTT.

Only a few counts were recorded for this clonotype. The chain recombines TRBV10-3 with TRBJ1-2; D is uncertain. V dropped 11 bases and J dropped 1 base, with 14 bases sitting between them. CDR1 is ENHRY, CDR2 SYGVKD, per germline. The CDR3 runs to 13 residues. The CDR3 bases are TGTGCCTTACAGAGAGAGGGTAACTATGGCTACACCTTC. This encodes CALQREGNYGYTF.

The chain couples TRBV27 to TRBJ2-1, with 7 bases fitting TRBD2. The closer fit of TRBJ2-7 to the DNA end suggests the J call may be wrong. The CDR3 length is 16 residues. The germline CDR1 and CDR2 sequences are MNHEY and SMNVEV (reference sequence). The CDR3 nucleotides are TGTGCCAGCAGTTTATCCTTCGGGGAGGGCCCATACGAGCAGTACTTC. As protein: CASSLSFGEGPYEQYF.

In regard to this clonotype: Compared with germline, one end of the junction differs, possibly owing to a read error. The chain recombines TRBV7-8 with TRBJ2-6; 9 nucleotides agree with TRBD1. The CDR3 is 19 residues long. Germline CDR1 is SGHVS and CDR2 is FQNEAQ. The CDR3 is CASSLNRDRVNSGTNVLTF. In nucleotides, the CDR3 is TGTGCCAGCAGTTTGAACCGGGACAGGGTCAACTCTGGGACCAACGTCCTGACTTTC.

This clonotype was recorded once. The rearrangement joins TRBV2 to TRBJ2-3, with D possibly TRBD2 on 6 matching bases. V lost 11 bases and J lost 11, with 32 bases in between. The CDR3 contains 16 residues. CDR1 and CDR2 from the germline V gene are SNHLY and FYNNEI. This CDR3 is CAGIRVGTLSSYEQYF. Written as DNA, the CDR3 is TGTGCCGGCATCCGAGTTGGGACTTTAAGCTCCTACGAGCAGTATTTT.

This clonotype showed up just once. The chain employs TRBV7-9 and TRBJ2-7; D is unclear. The V gene lost 2 bases and the J gene lost 4 bases, with 3 bases spanning the gap. From germline, CDR1 is SEHNR and CDR2 FQNEAQ (reference sequence). The CDR3 spans 11 residues. CDR3 nucleotides: TGTGCCAGCAGCTTACAGTACGAGCAGTACTTC. It encodes CASSLQYEQYF.

This clonotype has ten or more counts. This chain links TRBV12-5 with TRBJ2-7; no clear D gene. This CDR3 comprises 11 residues. Looked up from germline, CDR1 is LGHNT and CDR2 is FRNRAP. The V gene lost 5 bases and the J gene lost 3 bases, with 5 bases spanning the gap. The CDR3 here is CASGPGYEQYF. Here the CDR3 DNA reads TGTGCTAGTGGTCCTGGCTACGAGCAGTACTTC. The full variable domain, its missing parts supplied by reference TRBV12-5 and TRBJ2-7, is DARVTQTPRHKVTEMGQEVTMRCQPILGHNTVFWYRQTMMQGLELLAYFRNRAPLDDSGMPKDRFSAEMPDATLATLKIQPSEPRDSAVYFCASGPGYEQYFGPGTRLTVT.

This clonotype was detected ten times or more. The rearrangement links TRBV14 to TRBJ2-3; no definite D call. This CDR3 contains 12 residues. CDR1 is SGHDN, CDR2 FVKESK, per germline. With 3 bases removed from V and 4 bases from J, the gap between germline ends came to 5 bases. Written as DNA, the CDR3 is TGTGCCAGCAGCCAGAGTCCAGATACGCAGTATTTT. Its protein product is CASSQSPDTQYF. Drawing the rest from reference TRBV14 and TRBJ2-3, the complete variable domain is EAGVTQFPSHSVIEKGQTVTLRCDPISGHDNLYWYRRVMGKEIKFLLHFVKESKQDESGMPNNRFLAERTGGTYSTLKVQPAELEDSGVYFCASSQSPDTQYFGPGTRLTVL.

The rearrangement joins TRBV12-3 or TRBV12-4 to TRBJ2-5, with D hard to call. Deletions cut 3 bases from V and 1 base from J, with 9 bases between. This CDR3 is built from 14 residues. The CDR3 DNA sequence: TGTGCCAGCAGTTTCGTGAACGGCCAAGAGACCCAGTACTTC. This codes for CASSFVNGQETQYF.

CDR3 region: CASSLGTGRIETQYF. CDR3 in DNA: TGTGCCAGCAGCCTAGGGACAGGGCGGATTGAGACCCAGTACTTC. This rearrangement joins TRBV7-8 to TRBJ2-7; TRBD1 matches at 9 bases. The DNA end is more similar to TRBJ2-5, so the J call may be wrong. The CDR3 length is 15 residues. The germline CDR1 and CDR2 sequences are SGHVS and FQNEAQ.

This chain joins TRBV24-1 and TRBJ2-1, with 14 bases lining up with TRBD2. Germline V CDR1 and CDR2: KGHDR, SFDVKD. There are 16 residues in the CDR3. Trimming removed 4 bases from V and 4 bases from J; junction bases left unmatched: 2. In DNA form, the CDR3 reads TGTGCCACCAGTGACCGACTAGCGGGAGGGTACAATGAGCAGTTCTTC. This translates into CATSDRLAGGYNEQFF.

The chain recombines TRBV27 with TRBJ2-1, with a weak D call TRBD2 (5 bases). Trimming took 3 bases from V and 6 from J, leaving 30 bases between them. Germline CDR1 reads MNHEY; CDR2 reads SMNVEV (reference sequence). This CDR3 is 20 amino acids long. CDR3 nucleotide sequence: TGTGCCAGCAGTTTTCGCCCGAGGTCGCTAGCCTTCGCCGGCGGCAATGAGCAGTTCTTC. It is translated as CASSFRPRSLAFAGGNEQFF.

This clonotype was detected only a few times. The CDR3 loop reads CASSVGGSRPYEQYF. The CDR3 nucleotides are TGTGCCAGCAGCGTAGGGGGGAGCAGACCCTACGAGCAGTACTTC. The chain couples TRBV9 to TRBJ2-4; TRBD1 or TRBD2 may be the D gene (5 bases each). The J call is doubtful: the DNA matches TRBJ2-7 better. The CDR3 is 15 amino acids. The germline V gene has CDR1 SGDLS and CDR2 YYNGEE.

The CDR3 here is CASSSDRGATEAFF. The CDR3 DNA sequence: TGTGCCAGCAGCTCAGACCGGGGGGCGACTGAAGCTTTCTTT. The gene calls are TRBV7-6 and TRBJ1-1; perhaps TRBD1 as D (6 bases). Looked up from germline, CDR1 is SGHVS and CDR2 is FNYEAQ. The CDR3 is 14 residues long. V lost 4 bases to trimming and J lost 5 bases, with 14 bases between them.

This rearrangement joins TRBV7-2 to TRBJ2-7; perhaps TRBD2 as D (5 bases). V was trimmed by 2 bases and J by 2 bases, leaving 10 bases between them. The CDR3 consists of 14 residues. The germline gives CDR1 SGHTA, CDR2 FQGNSA. The CDR3 loop is CASSLIAGTYEQYV. The CDR3 nucleotides read TGTGCCAGCAGCTTAATCGCCGGGACCTACGAGCAGTACGTC.

Regarding this clonotype: This could be a read error, since a much larger clone is one nucleotide away. The genes are TRBV2 and TRBJ2-7; no firm D call. CDR3 length: 15 residues. The germline gives CDR1 SNHLY, CDR2 FYNNEI. With 4 bases removed from V and 2 bases from J, the gap between germline ends came to 15 bases. The CDR3 region is CASSARLLSPYEQYF. For the CDR3, the DNA is TGTGCCAGCAGTGCTAGGCTTCTGAGCCCCTACGAGCAGTACTTC.

This clonotype was found many times. V and J are TRBV7-3 and TRBJ2-3; 9 nucleotides match TRBD2. With V trimmed by 5 bases and J by 2 bases, 14 bases remained unmatched. Germline V lookup: CDR1 SGHTA, CDR2 FQGTGA. The CDR3 is made up of 18 amino acids. This CDR3 is CASSPLGRASGDTDTQYF. The CDR3 DNA is TGTGCCAGCAGCCCGCTAGGGAGGGCTAGCGGGGACACAGATACGCAGTATTTT.

This clonotype showed up just a few times. This chain joins TRBV7-2 and TRBJ1-1, with 9 bases matching TRBD1. The CDR3 covers 15 residues. The germline gives CDR1 SGHTA, CDR2 FQGNSA. V was pared by 4 bases and J by 5 bases, with 8 bases of the junction left unmatched. CDR3 residues: CASSWTGTGQTEAFF. DNA of the CDR3: TGTGCCAGCAGCTGGACCGGGACAGGGCAAACTGAAGCTTTCTTT.

This clonotype occurred once. The J gene is TRBJ2-7, the V gene TRBV11-3; no firm D call. V shed 4 bases and J shed 2 bases, with 9 bases lying between them. The CDR3 sequence is 13 residues long. CDR1 is SGHNT and CDR2 is YENEEA in the germline V gene. DNA for the CDR3: TGTGCCAGCAGCTCCCGGCCTGCCTACGAGCAGTACTTC. Amino acid sequence: CASSSRPAYEQYF.

This clonotype came up a few times. The chain employs TRBV3-1 and TRBJ1-2; D not resolved. The CDR3 is 16 amino acids. Germline CDR1 and CDR2: LGHDT and YNNKEL (reference sequence). The V end was cut by 1 base, the J end by 3 bases, with 15 bases between. Here the CDR3 reads CASSQGWAVRDYGYTF. CDR3 nucleotides: TGTGCCAGCAGCCAAGGATGGGCCGTCCGGGACTATGGCTACACCTTC.

The chain joins TRBV12-3 or TRBV12-4 to TRBJ2-1; 10 bases are shared with TRBD2. CDR3 size: 17 residues. The junction had 15 bases not matched to a gene; V was cut back by 7 bases and J by 6 bases. CDR3 region: CASTRWSGGAVGNEQFF. The CDR3, as DNA: TGTGCCAGCACCCGGTGGAGCGGGGGGGCGGTAGGCAATGAGCAGTTCTTC.